This T cell receptor (beta chain) was obtained from a study of beta chain features in type 1 diabetes. Study conclusions and caveats: Shorter TCRB CDR3s, moderately but significantly so, marked every one of the four CD4+ subsets in Type 1 diabetes patients. The similarity of naive, central memory and Treg TCRB repertoires appeared greater among patients than among healthy donors. Highly expressing activated T cells could be over-counted with a cDNA template.

Concerning this clone: Its antigen is unknown.

CDR1 and CDR2 from the germline V gene are SQVTM and ANQGSEA. The CDR3 contains 13 residues. V lost 3 bases and J lost 5, with 14 bases in between. One heparinised blood draw, averaging around 0.12 L, came from each donor. Central memory, naive, regulatory and stem cell-like memory CD4+ cells were sorted by CD45RO/CCR7/CD25/CD127/CD95/CD27. What was sequenced were expressed TCRB transcripts, since all of the isolated RNA had been reverse transcribed. Produced via immunoSEQ multiplex PCR; TCRdb's table is partial and in-frame only. This table has hundreds of thousands of clones, around an eighth appearing once.

The sequenced material came from naive CD4+ T cells from blood. V gene TRBV29-1 combines with J gene TRBJ2-7; D unclear. The receptor's source is a man between 18 and 29 years old with type 1 diabetes. In nucleotides, the CDR3 is TGCAGCGTTGACGAAAGTGGGCAGGACGAGCAGTACTTC. Translating gives CSVDESGQDEQYF.